The subject of this entry is one TCR beta chain. The entry originates in a study of blood T cell repertoires in COVID-19. Study overall: T cells, B-cell-depleted T cells, or PBMCs provided the cDNA or gDNA that served as material.

Under the authors' procedure: Reference gene primers were amplified, and this amplification served to estimate nucleated cell counts. Sequencing used immunoSEQ multiplex PCR; TCRdb keeps in-frame clones, though not all of them. V, J and clone size reflect that table, while D and trimming were determined from the DNA. The table lists 120,000 to 150,000 clones, roughly 86% of them singletons. V shed 0 bases and J shed 0 bases, with 4 bases lying between them. The CDR3 runs 14 residues. Germline CDR1 is SGHAT and CDR2 is FQDESV (reference sequence). Material for sequencing was peripheral blood. This sequence was found in a human donor with acute or convalescent COVID-19. The donor label of this sample is uncertain. This chain links TRBV11-1 with TRBJ2-3; the D is unclear. The DNA of the CDR3 is TGTGCCAGCAGCTTAGCCATTAGCACAGATACGCAGTATTTT. Protein product: CASSLAISTDTQYF.